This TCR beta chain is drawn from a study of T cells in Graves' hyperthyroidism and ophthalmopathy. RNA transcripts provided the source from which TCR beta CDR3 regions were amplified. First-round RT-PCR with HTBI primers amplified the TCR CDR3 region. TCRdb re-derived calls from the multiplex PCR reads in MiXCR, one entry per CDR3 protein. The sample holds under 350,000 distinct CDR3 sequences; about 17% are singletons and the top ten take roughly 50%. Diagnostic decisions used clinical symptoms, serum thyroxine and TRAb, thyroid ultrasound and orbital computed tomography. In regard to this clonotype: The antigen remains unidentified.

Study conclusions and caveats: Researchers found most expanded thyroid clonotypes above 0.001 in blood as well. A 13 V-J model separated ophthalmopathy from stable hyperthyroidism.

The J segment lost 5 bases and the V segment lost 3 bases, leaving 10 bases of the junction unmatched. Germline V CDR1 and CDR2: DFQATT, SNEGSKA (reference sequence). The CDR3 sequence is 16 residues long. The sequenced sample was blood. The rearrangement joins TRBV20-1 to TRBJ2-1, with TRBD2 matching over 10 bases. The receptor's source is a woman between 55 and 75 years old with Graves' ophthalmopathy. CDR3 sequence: CSASWGLAGADNEQFF. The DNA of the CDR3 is TGCAGTGCTAGTTGGGGGCTAGCGGGAGCCGACAATGAGCAGTTCTTC.